Each of the 5 T cell receptor beta chains below was sequenced from the same sample in a study of cytomegalovirus exposure and HLA in healthy donors. Use of 60 Vbeta and 13 Jbeta primers characterized the PCR. The repertoire was sequenced with immunoSEQ multiplex PCR; TCRdb's copy has only in-frame clones and lacks some. Seen here are around 130,000 clones, around 74% observed once, and the top ten hold about 3.4%. The sequenced sample was PBMCs. These receptors all come from a man aged 25-45 years in good health and CMV-seronegative.

This chain connects TRBV7-3 to TRBJ2-7; maybe TRBD2 (6 bases). Trimming removed 4 bases at V and 6 bases at J, with 19 bases between. Germline CDR1 is SGHTA and CDR2 is FQGTGA. The CDR3 is 15 amino acids. CDR3 in amino acids: CASSYGLGGISEQYF. As DNA, the CDR3 is TGTGCCAGCAGCTATGGGTTGGGCGGGATCTCCGAGCAGTACTTC.

This clone has only one observation. The rearrangement links TRBV4-3 to TRBJ2-1, with 7 bases identical to TRBD2. V gave up 0 bases and J gave up 3 bases; unmatched junction bases: 8. The germline V gene has CDR1 LGHNA and CDR2 YSLEER. This CDR3 is built from 17 residues. As DNA, the CDR3 is TGCGCCAGCAGCCAAGATAGGCTAGCGGCTTACTACAATGAGCAGTTCTTC. It translates to CASSQDRLAAYYNEQFF.

This clone has more than one count but fewer than ten. This chain links TRBV6-5 with TRBJ2-5; TRBD2 aligns across 14 bases. The trim removed 0 bases at V and 4 bases at J, leaving 1 base unmatched. This CDR3 has 16 amino acids. In germline, CDR1 is MNHEY, CDR2 SVGAGI. CDR3 DNA: TGTGCCAGCAGTTACTCGGGGACTAGCGGGGGAGAGACCCAGTACTTC. Translated: CASSYSGTSGGETQYF.

This clone has a single count. The rearrangement links TRBV27 to TRBJ2-5; D perhaps matches TRBD2 (6 bases). The assigned J gene may be wrong: the sequence end matches TRBJ2-7 better. This CDR3 is 15 amino acids long. Germline V lookup: CDR1 MNHEY, CDR2 SMNVEV (reference sequence). The CDR3 protein is CASSSKPSATSEQYF. The CDR3 DNA reads TGTGCCAGCAGTTCGAAACCTAGCGCCACCAGCGAGCAGTACTTC.

As DNA, the CDR3 is TGCAGTGCTAGGAGGGTTGAAGCTTTCTTT. This encodes CSARRVEAFF. The rearrangement joins TRBV20-1 to TRBJ1-1, with D unclear. Trimming removed 3 bases from V and 7 bases from J, with 6 bases in between. There are 10 residues in the CDR3. Germline CDR1 is DFQATT and CDR2 is SNEGSKA (reference sequence).